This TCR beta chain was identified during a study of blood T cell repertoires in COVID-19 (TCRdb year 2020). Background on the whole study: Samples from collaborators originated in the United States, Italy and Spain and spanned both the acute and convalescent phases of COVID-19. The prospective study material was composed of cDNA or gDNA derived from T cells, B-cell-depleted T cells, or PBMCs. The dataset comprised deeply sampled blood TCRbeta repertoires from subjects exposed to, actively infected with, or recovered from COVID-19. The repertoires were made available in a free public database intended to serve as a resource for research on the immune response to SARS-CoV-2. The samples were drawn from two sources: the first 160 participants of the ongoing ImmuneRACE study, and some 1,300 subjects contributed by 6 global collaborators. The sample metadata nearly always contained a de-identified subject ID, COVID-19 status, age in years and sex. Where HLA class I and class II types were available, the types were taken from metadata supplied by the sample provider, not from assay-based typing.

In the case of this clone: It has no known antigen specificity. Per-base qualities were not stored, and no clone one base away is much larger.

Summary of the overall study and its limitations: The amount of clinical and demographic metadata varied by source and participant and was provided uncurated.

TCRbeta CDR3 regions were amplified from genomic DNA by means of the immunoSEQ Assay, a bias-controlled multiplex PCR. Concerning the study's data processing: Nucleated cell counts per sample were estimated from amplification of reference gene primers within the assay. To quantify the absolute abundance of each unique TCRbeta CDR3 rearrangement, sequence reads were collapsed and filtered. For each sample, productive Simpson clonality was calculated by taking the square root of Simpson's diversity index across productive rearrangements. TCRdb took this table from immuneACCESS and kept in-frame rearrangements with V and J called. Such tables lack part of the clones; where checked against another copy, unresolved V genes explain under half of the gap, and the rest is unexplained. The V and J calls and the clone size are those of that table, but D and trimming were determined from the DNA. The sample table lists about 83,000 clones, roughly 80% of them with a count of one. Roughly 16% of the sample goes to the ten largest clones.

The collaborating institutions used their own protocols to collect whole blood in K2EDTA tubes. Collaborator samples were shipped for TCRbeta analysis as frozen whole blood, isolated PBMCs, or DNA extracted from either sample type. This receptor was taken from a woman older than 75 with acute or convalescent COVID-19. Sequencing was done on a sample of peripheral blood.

The CDR3 in this case is CAISDQNRDRAQETQYF. The nucleotide sequence reads TGTGCCATCAGTGACCAAAACCGGGACAGGGCCCAAGAGACCCAGTACTTC. The sequence links TRBV10-3 to TRBJ2-5; 9 junctional bases match TRBD1. Here V drops 3 bases and J drops 1 base, and the junction holds 9 bases not matched to any gene. Including cysteine and phenylalanine, the CDR3 has 17 amino acids. The retained sequence is limited to the CDR3, 51 bases, with the frame set at the first base. The germline V gene encodes CDR1 ENHRY and CDR2 SYGVKD.